Included here is one TCR beta chain sequence, with context. In this sample, this clone turned up once. Its antigen remains undetermined. No per-base quality is available; no much larger clone lies one base away. Donors formed part of the validation cohort, which comprised fewer than 150 subjects and was distinct from the first cohort of 666 subjects. The germline V and J ends show losses of 3 bases and 0 bases respectively, and no gene match explains 4 bases of the junction. The CDR3 spans 16 residues, from the cysteine through the phenylalanine. CDR3 DNA is the only sequence kept; it has 48 bases, read in frame from the first base. As encoded in the germline V gene, CDR1 is SGHRS while CDR2 is YFSETQ. The sample comes from a study of cytomegalovirus exposure and HLA in healthy donors (dated by TCRdb to 2016 to 2017). As for the study more broadly: According to a later analysis, the 120 or so validation repertoires were produced on the same platform as the 666 repertoires of the first cohort. Along with the approximately 620-subject first cohort, a separate validation cohort of over a hundred different subjects was used. High-throughput TCR immunosequencing, statistical association of individual TCRs with disease status, and machine learning were combined to predict cytomegalovirus infection status. The aim of the study was to test whether cataloging public T cell receptors could identify signatures of past pathogen exposure. What the work shows at the level of the full study, not this receptor alone: A few of the identified cytomegalovirus-associated TCR beta chains were confirmed in vitro to be specific for cytomegalovirus antigens. The authors suggested that the approach could potentially be extended to other disease states and immunological phenotypes. Most TCR sequences were observed very rarely across donors, whereas some public TCRs were present in many individuals. The classifier was reported to diagnose cytomegalovirus status with high specificity and sensitivity in both the original and validation cohorts. A later analysis lacked HLA typing for the validation cohort, so it scored co-occurrence in that cohort across all 130 or so repertoires. The study gave a list of 150 to 200 TCR beta chains associated with cytomegalovirus. In a later analysis, TCRs clustered in the first cohort were found to also tend to co-occur in the 110 or so validation repertoires, with 85% to 95% of cluster scores above 0.

Library preparation was by the immunoSEQ multiplex PCR assay. The authors' pipeline ran thus. A statistical classification framework was built to diagnose cytomegalovirus status from the catalog of TCR beta chain sequences. TCRdb limited this immuneACCESS table to in-frame rearrangements with V and J called. A share of clones is missing; checked studies link under half to unresolved V genes, and the rest is unexplained. V and J calls and clone size follow that table, whereas D and trimming were derived from the DNA. The sample table contains about 220,000 clones; only one count was recorded for around nine tenths of them. About 1% of the sample is taken by the ten largest.

The TCR was taken from a young woman in good health and CMV-seronegative. Sequenced: PBMCs. The rearranged chain carries TRBV5-1 and TRBJ2-3, with 10 bases aligning to TRBD2. The CDR3 amino acid sequence is: CASSSWTSGSTDTQYF. The base sequence is TGCGCCAGCAGCTCCTGGACTAGCGGTAGCACAGATACGCAGTATTTT.